This T cell receptor beta chain was captured by sequencing in a study of T cell responses to AZD1222 COVID-19 vaccine. Study results and caveats: Elevations in Spike-specific TCR breadth and depth followed administration of two AZD1222 doses. Mostly white British, mostly female donors; authors suggested clonal diversity may be underestimated. Just 5 or 6 AZD1222 recipients tested seropositive at baseline. Repertoires were obtained only post-peak T cell response.

Trimming at V came to 3 bases and at J to 4 bases, leaving 8 bases not matched to a gene. The CDR3 length is 16 residues. Germline loops: CDR1 MNHEY, CDR2 SMNVEV (reference sequence). Of note for this clone: What it binds is unknown.

Data came from immunoSEQ multiplex PCR; TCRdb stores just in-frame clones and leaves some out. The data hold around 60,000 clones, with about 90% observed a single time. This TCR derives from an adult who received the MenACWY meningococcal vaccine as a control. Sample: peripheral blood, taken 28 days after the second dose of the MenACWY control vaccine. The rearrangement links TRBV27 to TRBJ1-4, with 7 positions matching TRBD1. The CDR3 nucleotides are TGTGCCAGCAGTTTCCAGGGGACAGACGATAATGAAAAACTGTTTTTT. It translates to CASSFQGTDDNEKLFF.